The T cell receptor beta chain described here comes from a study of shared clonotypes between healthy human individuals. Generated by immunoSEQ multiplex PCR, the TCRdb table keeps only in-frame clones and is missing some. The data hold fewer than 650,000 clones, with 75% to 85% observed a single time. Broader study findings: In this cohort, only blood was sampled, and tissue repertoires likely differ.

Note on this clone: The antigen is unknown.

The TCR originated in a woman aged 40 to 49 in good health. Some clones in this sample may be carry-over from other donors' samples. The sample taken for sequencing was PBMCs.

CDR3 amino acids: CASSLLSYGGEKLFF. Written as DNA, the CDR3 is TGTGCCAGCAGTTTACTGTCTTACGGGGGTGAAAAACTGTTTTTT. This chain links TRBV28 with TRBJ1-4, with a weak D call TRBD1 (5 bases). Germline V lookup: CDR1 MDHEN, CDR2 SYDVKM. The CDR3 loop spans 15 amino acids. Trimming pared 2 bases from V and 7 bases from J, leaving 14 bases between.